Listed below are T cell receptor beta chains from one sample, sequenced in a study of vaccination effects on CD4 cells after COVID-19. These receptors' antigens are unknown. Assay: immunoSEQ multiplex PCR; the TCRdb copy retains only in-frame clones and omits some. The sample gives about 45,000 clones, around 70% of which show up once; 8.5% to 10% is in the top ten. The specimen was CD4+ T cells from PBMCs cultured without peptide, collected after COVID-19 vaccination. These receptors originate from a human donor who received a COVID-19 vaccine. The CDR3 runs from the conserved cysteine through the conserved F or W. A D gene is named only where the DNA matches it firmly. Only part of the rows carry a size: once, few, many, or a class if the clone is expanded.

d_gene: NA
abundance: NA
v_gene: TRBV3-1/TRBV3-2
j_gene: TRBJ1-6
CDR3nt: TGTGCCAGCAGCCAAGATAAAGGGTTTTCACCCCTCCACTTT
CDR3aa: CASSQDKGFSPLHF

d_gene: NA
abundance: NA
v_gene: TRBV13
j_gene: TRBJ1-3
CDR3nt: TGTGCCAGCAGCTTTTACGCGGATTTCTCTGGAAACACCATATATTTT
CDR3aa: CASSFYADFSGNTIYF

d_gene: NA
abundance: once
v_gene: TRBV18
j_gene: TRBJ1-1
CDR3nt: TGTGCCAGCTCCCCCAGTGGGGCTGGGAACACTGAAGCTTTCTTT
CDR3aa: CASSPSGAGNTEAFF

d_gene: TRBD2
abundance: NA
v_gene: TRBV19
j_gene: TRBJ2-3
CDR3nt: TGTGCCAGTAGTCAATCCGGACTAGCGAGGGGGCCGGGTACGCAGTATTTT
CDR3aa: CASSQSGLARGPGTQYF

d_gene: NA
abundance: NA
v_gene: TRBV3-1/TRBV3-2
j_gene: TRBJ2-7
CDR3nt: TGTGCCAGCAGCCAGACACTTGTTTACGAGCAGTACTTC
CDR3aa: CASSQTLVYEQYF

d_gene: NA
abundance: NA
v_gene: TRBV5-5
j_gene: TRBJ1-4
CDR3nt: TGTGCCAGCAGCTGGGGGTCACAGCCTAATGAAAAACTGTTTTTT
CDR3aa: CASSWGSQPNEKLFF

d_gene: NA
abundance: few
v_gene: TRBV10-3
j_gene: TRBJ1-3
CDR3nt: TGTGCCATCAGTGGGTCCGGAAACACCATATATTTT
CDR3aa: CAISGSGNTIYF

d_gene: NA
abundance: few
v_gene: TRBV18
j_gene: TRBJ1-6
CDR3nt: TGTGCCAGCTCACCTCAAGCGAGGGGGTGGGGATCACCCCTCCACTTT
CDR3aa: CASSPQARGWGSPLHF

d_gene: NA
abundance: NA
v_gene: TRBV6-5
j_gene: TRBJ2-4
CDR3nt: TGTGCCAGCAGACCTGATGCTTCTCAGGGACGTCAGTACTTC
CDR3aa: CASRPDASQGRQYF

d_gene: NA
abundance: NA
v_gene: TRBV10-2
j_gene: TRBJ2-1
CDR3nt: TGCGCCAGCAGTGCAGAACCGAGCTCCTACAATGAGCAGTTCTTC
CDR3aa: CASSAEPSSYNEQFF

d_gene: NA
abundance: NA
v_gene: TRBV3-1/TRBV3-2
j_gene: TRBJ1-4
CDR3nt: TGTGCCAGCAGCCGGCGGGATGAAAAACTGTTTTTT
CDR3aa: CASSRRDEKLFF

d_gene: TRBD2
abundance: NA
v_gene: TRBV20-1
j_gene: TRBJ2-4
CDR3nt: TGCAGTGCTAGTCCGCGGACTAGCGCTAAAAACATTCAGTACTTC
CDR3aa: CSASPRTSAKNIQYF

d_gene: NA
abundance: NA
v_gene: TRBV21-1
j_gene: TRBJ1-2
CDR3nt: TGTGCCAGCCGACCCGGGGGACAGGGTATCTACACCTTC
CDR3aa: CASRPGGQGIYTF

d_gene: NA
abundance: NA
v_gene: TRBV30
j_gene: TRBJ1-2
CDR3nt: TGTGCCTGGAGTCTAGGCTATGGCTACACCTTC
CDR3aa: CAWSLGYGYTF

d_gene: TRBD1
abundance: NA
v_gene: TRBV4-2
j_gene: TRBJ1-4
CDR3nt: TGTGCCAGCAGCCAAGATGAGGGACAGGGAAGCGAAAAACTGTTTTTT
CDR3aa: CASSQDEGQGSEKLFF

d_gene: NA
abundance: NA
v_gene: TRBV11-1
j_gene: TRBJ2-5
CDR3nt: TGTGCCAGCAGCTTAAATCGGGGGGCGGAGACCCAGTACTTC
CDR3aa: CASSLNRGAETQYF

d_gene: NA
abundance: NA
v_gene: TRBV29-1
j_gene: TRBJ1-1
CDR3nt: TGCAGCGTGGGGGGGGGACTGAACACTGAAGCTTTCTTT
CDR3aa: CSVGGGLNTEAFF

d_gene: NA
abundance: NA
v_gene: TRBV7-9
j_gene: TRBJ1-5
CDR3nt: TGTGCCAGCAGCCCGACAGACCATAGGAATCAGCCCCAGCATTTT
CDR3aa: CASSPTDHRNQPQHF

d_gene: NA
abundance: NA
v_gene: TRBV6-1
j_gene: TRBJ1-4
CDR3nt: TGTGCCAGCATTCCACAGGGAAGTAGTGAAAAACTGTTTTTT
CDR3aa: CASIPQGSSEKLFF

d_gene: TRBD1
abundance: once
v_gene: TRBV11-3
j_gene: TRBJ2-5
CDR3nt: TGTGCCAGCAGCTCCGGGACAGGGAGAGAGACCCAGTACTTC
CDR3aa: CASSSGTGRETQYF

d_gene: NA
abundance: NA
v_gene: TRBV28
j_gene: TRBJ1-5
CDR3nt: TGTGCCAGCAGTTCCCTAGCAGGGCCAGATCAGCCCCAGCATTTT
CDR3aa: CASSSLAGPDQPQHF

d_gene: TRBD1
abundance: NA
v_gene: TRBV18
j_gene: TRBJ2-2
CDR3nt: TGTGCCAGCTCACCCTCCCCGGACAGGGGGCAGACCGGGGAGCTGTTTTTT
CDR3aa: CASSPSPDRGQTGELFF

d_gene: TRBD2
abundance: NA
v_gene: TRBV28
j_gene: TRBJ2-7
CDR3nt: TGTGCCAGCAGCAATGGGACTAGCGGGAGCGACGAGCAGTACTTC
CDR3aa: CASSNGTSGSDEQYF

d_gene: NA
abundance: NA
v_gene: TRBV7-9
j_gene: TRBJ1-2
CDR3nt: TGTGCCAGCCCCAAGGAGGGAGGGCCCTATGGCTACACCTTC
CDR3aa: CASPKEGGPYGYTF

d_gene: NA
abundance: NA
v_gene: TRBV29-1
j_gene: TRBJ1-5
CDR3nt: TGCAGCGTTGTTGAGGACGGCAATCAGCCCCAGCATTTT
CDR3aa: CSVVEDGNQPQHF

d_gene: NA
abundance: NA
v_gene: TRBV29-1
j_gene: TRBJ2-7
CDR3nt: TGCAGCGTTGTTAAGAAGGCCGGGACCCAGCAGTACTTC
CDR3aa: CSVVKKAGTQQYF

d_gene: NA
abundance: NA
v_gene: TRBV10-2
j_gene: TRBJ2-7
CDR3nt: TGCGCCAGCAGTCAGACCCGGACTTTTATCTACGAGCAGTACTTC
CDR3aa: CASSQTRTFIYEQYF

d_gene: TRBD2
abundance: once
v_gene: TRBV5-1
j_gene: TRBJ2-1
CDR3nt: TGCGCCAGCAGCTTGTCTAGCGGGAGGGCCAATGAGCAGTTCTTC
CDR3aa: CASSLSSGRANEQFF

d_gene: NA
abundance: NA
v_gene: TRBV4-1
j_gene: TRBJ1-1
CDR3nt: TGCGCCAGCAGCCAAGCCCGGACATCTGAAGCTTTCTTT
CDR3aa: CASSQARTSEAFF

d_gene: NA
abundance: NA
v_gene: TRBV6-5
j_gene: TRBJ1-2
CDR3nt: TGTGCCAGCAGTTACACCGGGACGACCCTTTATGGCTACACCTTC
CDR3aa: CASSYTGTTLYGYTF

d_gene: NA
abundance: once
v_gene: TRBV15
j_gene: TRBJ2-3
CDR3nt: TGTGCCACCAGCAAAGGACCCGGTGTGGATACGCAGTATTTT
CDR3aa: CATSKGPGVDTQYF

d_gene: NA
abundance: NA
v_gene: TRBV29-1
j_gene: TRBJ1-5
CDR3nt: TGCAGCGTTGAAGAGTTCGGTGGCGATCAGCCCCAGCATTTT
CDR3aa: CSVEEFGGDQPQHF

d_gene: NA
abundance: NA
v_gene: TRBV4-1
j_gene: TRBJ1-4
CDR3nt: TGCGCCAGCAGCAATAAGGACAGAGTGAATGAAAAACTGTTTTTT
CDR3aa: CASSNKDRVNEKLFF

d_gene: NA
abundance: few
v_gene: TRBV9
j_gene: TRBJ1-1
CDR3nt: TGTGCCAGCAGCGTAGGGACCTTTGAACGAGCTTTCTTT
CDR3aa: CASSVGTFERAFF

d_gene: TRBD1
abundance: NA
v_gene: TRBV19
j_gene: TRBJ1-6
CDR3nt: TGTGCCAGTACCAGACAGGGTAATTCACCCCTCCACTTT
CDR3aa: CASTRQGNSPLHF

d_gene: TRBD1
abundance: NA
v_gene: TRBV6-5
j_gene: TRBJ1-1
CDR3nt: TGTGCCAGCAGTACAGGGACAGGGGGGGCTTTCTTT
CDR3aa: CASSTGTGGAFF

d_gene: NA
abundance: medium-sized
v_gene: TRBV6-5
j_gene: TRBJ1-6
CDR3nt: TGTGCCAGCAGCCGGGAGACAAATTCACCCCTCCACTTT
CDR3aa: CASSRETNSPLHF

d_gene: TRBD2
abundance: once
v_gene: TRBV14
j_gene: TRBJ2-5
CDR3nt: TGTGCCAGCAGCCCGGGTTTGGGAGCGGGGGATGAAGAGACCCAGTACTTC
CDR3aa: CASSPGLGAGDEETQYF

d_gene: TRBD1
abundance: NA
v_gene: TRBV10-3
j_gene: TRBJ1-1
CDR3nt: TGTGCCATCGGTGAGACAGGGGATACTGAAGCTTTCTTT
CDR3aa: CAIGETGDTEAFF

d_gene: NA
abundance: NA
v_gene: TRBV5-1
j_gene: TRBJ1-4
CDR3nt: TGCGCCAGCAGCCCCGGGATGTTAGGCTCCACTAATGAAAAACTGTTTTTT
CDR3aa: CASSPGMLGSTNEKLFF

d_gene: NA
abundance: NA
v_gene: TRBV7-2
j_gene: TRBJ2-7
CDR3nt: TGTGCCAGCAGCCAACGGGCTTGGGGCTGGGATCTAGACGAGCAGTACTTC
CDR3aa: CASSQRAWGWDLDEQYF

d_gene: TRBD1
abundance: NA
v_gene: TRBV7-6
j_gene: TRBJ2-7
CDR3nt: TGTGCCAGCAGCTTAGAGGGGGCGACCTCCTACGAGCAGTACTTC
CDR3aa: CASSLEGATSYEQYF

d_gene: TRBD2
abundance: NA
v_gene: TRBV19
j_gene: TRBJ2-7
CDR3nt: TGTGCCAGTAGTATAGTGGGCGGGGGGGCCTACGAGCAGTACTTC
CDR3aa: CASSIVGGGAYEQYF

d_gene: TRBD1
abundance: NA
v_gene: TRBV27
j_gene: TRBJ1-6
CDR3nt: TGTGCCAGTAGAGACAGGGCCACTATAAATTCACCCCTCCACTTT
CDR3aa: CASRDRATINSPLHF

d_gene: NA
abundance: NA
v_gene: TRBV12-3/TRBV12-4
j_gene: TRBJ1-4
CDR3nt: TGTGCCAGCAGCCTAGCAACTAATGAAAAACTGTTTTTT
CDR3aa: CASSLATNEKLFF

d_gene: NA
abundance: NA
v_gene: TRBV19
j_gene: TRBJ1-5
CDR3nt: TGTGCCAGTAGTCGGCAGGGGATGAGTCAGCCCCAGCATTTT
CDR3aa: CASSRQGMSQPQHF